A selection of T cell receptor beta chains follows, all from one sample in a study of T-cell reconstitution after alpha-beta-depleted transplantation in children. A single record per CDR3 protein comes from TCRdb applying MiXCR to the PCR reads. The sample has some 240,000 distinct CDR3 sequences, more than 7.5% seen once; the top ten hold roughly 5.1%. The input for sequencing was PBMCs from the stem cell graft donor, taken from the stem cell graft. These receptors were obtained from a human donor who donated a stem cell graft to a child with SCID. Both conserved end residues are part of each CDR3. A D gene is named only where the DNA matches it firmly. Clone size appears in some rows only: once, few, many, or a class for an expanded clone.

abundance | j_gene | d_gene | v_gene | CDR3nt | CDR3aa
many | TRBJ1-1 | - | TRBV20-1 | TGCAGTGCTAGAGATCCTAGGGTGGGCACGAACACTGAAGCTTTCTTT | CSARDPRVGTNTEAFF
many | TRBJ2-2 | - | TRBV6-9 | TGTGCCAGCAGTTATTCCAACAGAAACACCGGGGAGCTGTTTTTT | CASSYSNRNTGELFF
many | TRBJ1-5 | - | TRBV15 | TGTGCCACCAGCGGCGCGGTAAATCAGCCCCAGCATTTT | CATSGAVNQPQHF
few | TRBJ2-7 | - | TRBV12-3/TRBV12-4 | TGTGCCAGCAGCCCCGAAGGGGCCCACCACGAGCAGTACTTC | CASSPEGAHHEQYF
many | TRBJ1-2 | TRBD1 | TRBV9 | TGTGCCAGCAGTCGGGACAGTGGAATCTATGGCTACACCTTC | CASSRDSGIYGYTF
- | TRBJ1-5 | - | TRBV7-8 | TGTGCCAGCAGCTTATATCCCAATCAGCCCCAGCATTTT | CASSLYPNQPQHF
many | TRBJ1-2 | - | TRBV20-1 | TGCAGTGCTAGAACGATTGGGAAGAACTATGGCTACACCTTC | CSARTIGKNYGYTF
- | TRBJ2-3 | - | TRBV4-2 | TGTGCCAGCAGCGGGTCGTGGGACACAGATACGCAGTATTTT | CASSGSWDTDTQYF
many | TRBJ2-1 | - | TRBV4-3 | TGCGCCAGCAGCCAAGGGATTTGGGGAAATGAGCAGTTCTTC | CASSQGIWGNEQFF
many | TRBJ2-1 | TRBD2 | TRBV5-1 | TGCGCCAGCAGTTCCCTAGCGGCGGTCAAGAATGAGCAGTTCTTC | CASSSLAAVKNEQFF
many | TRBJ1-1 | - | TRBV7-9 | TGTGCCAGCAGGGCCATAAGGTTGAACACTGAAGCTTTCTTT | CASRAIRLNTEAFF
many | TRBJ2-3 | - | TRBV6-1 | TGTGCCAGCGGCTTGGGGGGTCGCACAGATACGCAGTATTTT | CASGLGGRTDTQYF
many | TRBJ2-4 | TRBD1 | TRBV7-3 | TGTGCCAGCAGCTTAGTACAGGGGGACATTCAGTACTTC | CASSLVQGDIQYF
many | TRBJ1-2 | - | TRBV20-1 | TGCAGTGCTTCAAAAGAACTAGGCTACACCTTC | CSASKELGYTF
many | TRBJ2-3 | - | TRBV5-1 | TGCGCCAGCAGCTTGGGACAGATCACAGATACGCAGTATTTT | CASSLGQITDTQYF
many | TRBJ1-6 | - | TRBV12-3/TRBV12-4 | TGTGCCAGCTCCCTCTCGCCCTTTTCACCCCTCCACTTT | CASSLSPFSPLHF
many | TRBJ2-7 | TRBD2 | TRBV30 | TGTGCCTGGAGTACTCCGGGGGGCTACGAGCAGTACTTC | CAWSTPGGYEQYF